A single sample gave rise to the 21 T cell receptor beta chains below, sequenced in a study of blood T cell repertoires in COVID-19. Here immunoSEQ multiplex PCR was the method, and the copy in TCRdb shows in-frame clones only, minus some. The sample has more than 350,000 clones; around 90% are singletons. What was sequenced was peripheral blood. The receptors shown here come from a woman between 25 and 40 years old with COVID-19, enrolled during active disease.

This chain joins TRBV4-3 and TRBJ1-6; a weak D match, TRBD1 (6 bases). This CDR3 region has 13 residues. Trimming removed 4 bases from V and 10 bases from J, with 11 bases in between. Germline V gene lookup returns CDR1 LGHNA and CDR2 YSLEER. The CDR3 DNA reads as TGCGCCAGCAGCCGACAGGAAGAATCACCCCTCCACTTT. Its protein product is CASSRQEESPLHF.

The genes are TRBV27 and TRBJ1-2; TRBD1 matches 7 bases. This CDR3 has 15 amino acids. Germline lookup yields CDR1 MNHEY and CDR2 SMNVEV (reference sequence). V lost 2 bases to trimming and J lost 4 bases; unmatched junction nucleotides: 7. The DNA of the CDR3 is TGTGCCAGCAGTTTAAAGTGGGACAGCTCCTATGGCTACACCTTC. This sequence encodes CASSLKWDSSYGYTF.

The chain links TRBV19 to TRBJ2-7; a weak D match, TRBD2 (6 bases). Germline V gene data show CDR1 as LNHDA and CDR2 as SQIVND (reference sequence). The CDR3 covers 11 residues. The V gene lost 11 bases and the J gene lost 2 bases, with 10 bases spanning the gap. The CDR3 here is CARGGTYEQYV. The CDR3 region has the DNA TGTGCCCGTGGGGGGACCTACGAGCAGTACGTC.

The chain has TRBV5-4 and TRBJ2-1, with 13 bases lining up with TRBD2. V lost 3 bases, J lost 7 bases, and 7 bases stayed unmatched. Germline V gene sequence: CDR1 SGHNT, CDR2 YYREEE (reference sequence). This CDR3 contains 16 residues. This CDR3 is CASSSRTSGRLNEQFF. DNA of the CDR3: TGTGCCAGCAGCTCGAGGACTAGCGGGAGACTTAATGAGCAGTTCTTC.

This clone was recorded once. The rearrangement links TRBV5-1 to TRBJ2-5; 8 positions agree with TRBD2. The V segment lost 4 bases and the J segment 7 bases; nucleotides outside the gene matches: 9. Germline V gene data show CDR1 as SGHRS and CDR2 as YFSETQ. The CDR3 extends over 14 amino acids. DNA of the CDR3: TGCGCCAGCAGCCCCGTCGGGAGGGGGGGGACCCAGTACTTC. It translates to CASSPVGRGGTQYF.

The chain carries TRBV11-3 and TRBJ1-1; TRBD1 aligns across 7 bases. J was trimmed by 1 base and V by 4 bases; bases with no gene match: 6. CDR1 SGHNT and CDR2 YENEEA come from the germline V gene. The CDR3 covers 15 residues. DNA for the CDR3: TGTGCCAGCAGCTCCCGACAGGGACCGAACACTGAAGCTTTCTTT. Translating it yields CASSSRQGPNTEAFF.

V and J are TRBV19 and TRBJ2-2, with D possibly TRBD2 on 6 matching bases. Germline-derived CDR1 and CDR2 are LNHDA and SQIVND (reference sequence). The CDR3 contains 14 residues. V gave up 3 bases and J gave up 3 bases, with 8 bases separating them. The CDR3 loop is CASSIPGDTGELFF. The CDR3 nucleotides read TGTGCCAGTAGTATTCCGGGGGACACCGGGGAGCTGTTTTTT.

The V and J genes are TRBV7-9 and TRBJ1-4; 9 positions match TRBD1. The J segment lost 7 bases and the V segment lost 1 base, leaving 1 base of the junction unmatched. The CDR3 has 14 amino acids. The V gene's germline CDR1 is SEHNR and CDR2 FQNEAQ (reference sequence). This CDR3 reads CASSLGTGAEKLFF. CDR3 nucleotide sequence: TGTGCCAGCAGCTTAGGGACAGGGGCTGAAAAACTGTTTTTT.

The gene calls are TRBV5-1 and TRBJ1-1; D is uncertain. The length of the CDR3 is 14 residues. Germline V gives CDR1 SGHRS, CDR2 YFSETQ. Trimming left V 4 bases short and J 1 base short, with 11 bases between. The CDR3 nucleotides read TGCGCCAGCAGCCCCGGGGTCCCGAACACTGAAGCTTTCTTT. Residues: CASSPGVPNTEAFF.

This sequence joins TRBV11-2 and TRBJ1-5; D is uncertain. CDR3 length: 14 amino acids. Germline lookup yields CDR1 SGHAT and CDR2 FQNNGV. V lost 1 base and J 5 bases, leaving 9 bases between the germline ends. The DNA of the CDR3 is TGTGCCAGCAGCTTAGGGTCGGGTTATCAGCCCCAGCATTTT. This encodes CASSLGSGYQPQHF.

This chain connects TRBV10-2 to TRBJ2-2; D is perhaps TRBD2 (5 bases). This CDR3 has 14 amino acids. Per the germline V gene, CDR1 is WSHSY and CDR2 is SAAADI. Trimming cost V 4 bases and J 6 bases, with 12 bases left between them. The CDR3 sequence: CASSASKRPGELFF. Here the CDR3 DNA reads TGCGCCAGCAGTGCCTCCAAGCGGCCCGGGGAGCTGTTTTTT.

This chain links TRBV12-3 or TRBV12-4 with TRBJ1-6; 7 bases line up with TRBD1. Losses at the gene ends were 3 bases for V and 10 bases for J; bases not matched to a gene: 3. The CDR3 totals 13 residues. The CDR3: CASSFPGGSPLHF. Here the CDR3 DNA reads TGTGCCAGCAGTTTCCCAGGGGGATCACCCCTCCACTTT.

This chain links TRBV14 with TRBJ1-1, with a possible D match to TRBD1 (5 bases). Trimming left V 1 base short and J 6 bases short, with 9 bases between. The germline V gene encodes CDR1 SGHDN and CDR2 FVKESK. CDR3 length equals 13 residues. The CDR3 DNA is TGTGCCAGCAGCCAAGGGCGGACACCTGAAGCTTTCTTT. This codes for CASSQGRTPEAFF.

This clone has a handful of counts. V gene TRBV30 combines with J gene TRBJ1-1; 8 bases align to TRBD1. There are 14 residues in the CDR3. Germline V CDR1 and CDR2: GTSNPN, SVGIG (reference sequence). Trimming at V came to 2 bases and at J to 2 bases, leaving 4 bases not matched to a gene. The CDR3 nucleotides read TGTGCCTGGAGTTTAGCAGGGGGCAACACTGAAGCTTTCTTT. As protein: CAWSLAGGNTEAFF.

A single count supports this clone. DNA for the CDR3: TGTGCCAACAAACAGGGAGACTATGGCTACACCTTC. Encoded protein: CANKQGDYGYTF. The V and J genes are TRBV2 and TRBJ1-2; D possibly corresponds to TRBD1 (6 bases). Germline V CDR1 and CDR2: SNHLY, FYNNEI. V lost 10 bases to trimming and J lost 3 bases, with 12 bases between them. The CDR3 length is 12 residues.

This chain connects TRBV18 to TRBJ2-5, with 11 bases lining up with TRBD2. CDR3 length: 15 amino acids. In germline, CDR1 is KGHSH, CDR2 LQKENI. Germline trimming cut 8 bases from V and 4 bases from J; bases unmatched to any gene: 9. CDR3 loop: CASPPSGGPTETQYF. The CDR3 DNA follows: TGTGCCAGCCCTCCTAGCGGGGGGCCCACAGAGACCCAGTACTTC.

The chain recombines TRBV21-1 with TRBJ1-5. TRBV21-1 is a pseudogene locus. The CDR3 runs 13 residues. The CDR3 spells CASSKALHQPQHF. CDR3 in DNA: TGTGCCAGCAGCAAAGCTCTCCATCAGCCCCAGCATTTT.

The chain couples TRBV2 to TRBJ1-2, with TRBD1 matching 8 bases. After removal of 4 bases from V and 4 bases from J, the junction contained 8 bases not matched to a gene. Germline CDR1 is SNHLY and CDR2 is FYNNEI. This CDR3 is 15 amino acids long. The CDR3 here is CASSVQQGGGYGYTF. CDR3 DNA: TGTGCCAGCAGTGTACAACAGGGGGGAGGCTATGGCTACACCTTC.

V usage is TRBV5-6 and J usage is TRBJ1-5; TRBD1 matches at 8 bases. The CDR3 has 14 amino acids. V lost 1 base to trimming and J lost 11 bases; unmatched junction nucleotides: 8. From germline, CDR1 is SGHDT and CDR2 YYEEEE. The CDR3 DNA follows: TGTGCCAGCAGCTTGTGGGCAGGGGGCAAGGCCCAGCATTTT. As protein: CASSLWAGGKAQHF.

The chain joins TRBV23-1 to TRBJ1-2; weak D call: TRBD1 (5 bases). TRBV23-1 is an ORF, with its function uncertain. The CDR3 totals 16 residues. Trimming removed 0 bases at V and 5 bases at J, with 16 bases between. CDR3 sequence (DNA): TGCGCCAGCAGTCAATCGGGGCAGGGTCTCCGGTATGGCTACACCTTC. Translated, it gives CASSQSGQGLRYGYTF.

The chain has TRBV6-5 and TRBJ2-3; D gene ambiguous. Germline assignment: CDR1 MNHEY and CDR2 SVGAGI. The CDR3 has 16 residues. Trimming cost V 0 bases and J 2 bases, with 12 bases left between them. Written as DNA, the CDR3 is TGTGCCAGCAGTTACTCGAGTGAACGCCACACAGATACGCAGTATTTT. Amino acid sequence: CASSYSSERHTDTQYF.